These 25 T cell receptor beta chains were all obtained from the same sample, sequenced in a study of cytomegalovirus exposure and HLA in healthy donors. 13 Jbeta primers and 60 Vbeta primers were used for the PCR. Here immunoSEQ multiplex PCR was the method, and the copy in TCRdb shows in-frame clones only, minus some. The sample includes about 130,000 clones, approximately 80% of them seen just once. The sequencing input was PBMCs. These receptors came from a man aged 35-49 years in good health and CMV-seronegative.

The J gene is TRBJ2-1, the V gene TRBV5-4; no definite D call. Trimming stripped 2 bases from V and 6 bases from J, with 3 bases between. CDR1 is SGHNT, CDR2 YYREEE, per germline (reference sequence). The CDR3 consists of 11 residues. The CDR3 reads CASSFSNEQFF. CDR3 nucleotides: TGTGCCAGCAGCTTCTCCAATGAGCAGTTCTTC.

This clone showed up just a few times. J is TRBJ2-7 and V is TRBV5-1; 8 bases line up with TRBD1. The germline V gene has CDR1 SGHRS and CDR2 YFSETQ. The CDR3 covers 13 residues. With V trimmed by 6 bases and J by 1 base, 3 bases remained unmatched. CDR3: CASTRTGSYEQYF. In DNA form, the CDR3 reads TGCGCCAGCACCCGGACAGGGTCCTACGAGCAGTACTTC.

The V gene is TRBV7-2, the J gene TRBJ2-7; D gene ambiguous. The CDR3 runs to 13 residues. Trimming shortened V by 5 bases and J by 2 bases, and 10 bases separated the two germline ends. Germline values: CDR1 SGHTA, CDR2 FQGNSA. CDR3 sequence reads: CASSPLPAYEQYF. DNA of the CDR3: TGTGCCAGCAGCCCCCTACCCGCCTACGAGCAGTACTTC. The variable domain in full, with the rest retrieved from reference TRBV7-2 and TRBJ2-7, is GAGVSQSPSNKVTEKGKDVELRCDPISGHTALYWYRQSLGQGLEFLIYFQGNSAPDKSGLPSDRFSAERTGGSVSTLTIQRTQQEDSAVYLCASSPLPAYEQYFGPGTRLTVT.

The gene calls are TRBV7-9 and TRBJ2-7; 12 bases match TRBD2. The CDR3 is made up of 16 amino acids. CDR1 SEHNR and CDR2 FQNEAQ come from the germline V gene (reference sequence). V dropped 5 bases and J dropped 1; count of bases not matched to a gene: 6. CDR3 nucleotide sequence: TGTGCCAGCAGCCCAACTAGCGGGGGGTCATCCTACGAGCAGTACTTC. Translation gives CASSPTSGGSSYEQYF.

The chain recombines TRBV19 with TRBJ2-7; possible D gene TRBD2, 5 bases. The CDR3 loop spans 13 amino acids. Looked up from germline, CDR1 is LNHDA and CDR2 is SQIVND (reference sequence). Trimming shortened V by 5 bases and J by 4 bases, and 12 bases separated the two germline ends. CDR3 sequence (DNA): TGTGCCAGTAGTGCGGGCCAGGTTTACGAGCAGTACTTC. Protein sequence: CASSAGQVYEQYF.

This clone came up a few times. V is TRBV12-5 and J is TRBJ2-7; TRBD1 aligns across 7 bases. There are 17 residues in the CDR3. In germline, CDR1 is LGHNT, CDR2 FRNRAP. The V and J ends lost 4 bases and 1 base, in that order; junction bases with no gene match: 13. CDR3 in DNA: TGTGCTAGTGGTTCGAGAAGGACAGGCCCTAGATCCTACGAGCAGTACTTC. Residues: CASGSRRTGPRSYEQYF.

The V call is TRBV6-6, the J call TRBJ1-5; 11 positions match TRBD1. Germline V gene data show CDR1 as MNHNY and CDR2 as SVGAGI (reference sequence). V trimming: 10 bases; J trimming: 7 bases; junction bases outside the gene matches: 12. The CDR3 has 15 residues. CDR3 DNA sequence: TGTGCCATCCGCCTCGGGACAGGGGGACGGCAGCCCCAGCATTTT. It yields the protein CAIRLGTGGRQPQHF.

The V call is TRBV6-6, the J call TRBJ1-5; D possibly corresponds to TRBD1 (5 bases). Germline CDR1 and CDR2: MNHNY and SVGAGI (reference sequence). Between the trimmed V and J ends, which lost 6 bases and 4 bases, there was a span of 7 bases. There are 12 residues in the CDR3. The CDR3 DNA sequence: TGTGCCAGCAGAAACAGGAATCAGCCCCAGCATTTT. This codes for CASRNRNQPQHF.

The J gene is TRBJ2-1, the V gene TRBV10-3, with 11 bases matching TRBD2. Unmatched junction bases numbered 9, after V lost 10 bases and J lost 7 bases. Per germline, CDR1 ENHRY and CDR2 SYGVKD. The CDR3 runs 14 residues. The CDR3 region has the DNA TGTGCCACCGCGACTAGCGGGGAAGGGAATGAGCAGTTCTTC. Translation gives CATATSGEGNEQFF.

This chain connects TRBV7-9 to TRBJ2-1; perhaps TRBD1 as D (6 bases). The CDR3 extends over 18 amino acids. The V end lost 1 base, the J end lost 5 bases, and 21 bases lay between the germline ends. CDR1 is SEHNR, CDR2 FQNEAQ, per germline (reference sequence). The CDR3 loop is CASSLDWIQGLRDNEQFF. The CDR3 DNA follows: TGTGCCAGCAGCTTAGATTGGATACAGGGCCTAAGGGACAATGAGCAGTTCTTC.

The chain uses TRBV5-4 and TRBJ1-1, with D uncertain. This CDR3 is 14 amino acids long. Germline V gene sequence: CDR1 SGHNT, CDR2 YYREEE (reference sequence). V was pared by 0 bases and J by 0 bases, with 6 bases between. The CDR3 here is CASSLDYMNTEAFF. DNA for the CDR3: TGTGCCAGCAGCTTGGATTACATGAACACTGAAGCTTTCTTT.

CDR3 DNA: TGTGCCAGCAGTGAAGGGGCCGGATCCTACGAGCAGTACTTC. Translating gives CASSEGAGSYEQYF. The chain is built from TRBV2 and TRBJ2-7; D call uncertain. The V end was cut by 1 base, the J end by 1 base, with 8 bases between. This CDR3 contains 14 residues. Germline CDR1 reads SNHLY; CDR2 reads FYNNEI.

The sample holds a few counts of this clone. The chain couples TRBV6-5 to TRBJ2-1; 9 positions agree with TRBD2. The CDR3 covers 16 residues. The germline CDR1 and CDR2 sequences are MNHEY and SVGAGI. J lost 7 bases, V lost 4 bases, and 11 bases had no gene match. CDR3 residues: CASSSPRRGGGNEQFF. The CDR3 nucleotides are TGTGCCAGCAGTTCCCCCCGGCGGGGGGGTGGGAATGAGCAGTTCTTC.

This clone has more than one count but fewer than ten. The chain carries TRBV18 and TRBJ1-4; the match to TRBD1 covers 8 bases. CDR1 and CDR2 (germline): KGHSH, LQKENI. The CDR3 contains 15 residues. With 6 bases clipped from V and 8 bases from J, the junction kept 11 bases outside the gene matches. The CDR3 spells CASSPSRGLREKLFF. DNA of the CDR3: TGTGCCAGCTCTCCTTCCAGGGGGCTCAGGGAAAAACTGTTTTTT.

The chain uses TRBV19 and TRBJ1-3, with 8 bases that match TRBD1. Germline CDR1 LNHDA, CDR2 SQIVND (reference sequence). The CDR3 sequence is 16 residues long. Trimming at V came to 1 base and at J to 0 bases, leaving 2 bases not matched to a gene. CDR3 bases: TGTGCCAGTAGTATAGCAGGGGGCCGCTCTGGAAACACCATATATTTT. Its protein is CASSIAGGRSGNTIYF.

The table lists this clone with a count of one. The J gene is TRBJ2-7, the V gene TRBV25-1; 7 bases fit TRBD1. The V gene's germline CDR1 is MGHDK and CDR2 SYGVNS. The CDR3 consists of 13 residues. J was trimmed by 4 bases and V by 8 bases; bases with no gene match: 8. CDR3 coding DNA: TGTGCCAGCGCCGGGACAGTTGGTTACGAGCAGTACTTC. Protein product: CASAGTVGYEQYF.

The chain employs TRBV27 and TRBJ2-1; 8 bases match TRBD1. Trimming removed 6 bases from V and 6 bases from J; junction bases left unmatched: 13. The germline V gene encodes CDR1 MNHEY and CDR2 SMNVEV (reference sequence). The CDR3 sequence is 16 residues long. The DNA for the CDR3 is TGTGCCAGCAGAGGAATTAGGACAGGGTGGGGCAATGAGCAGTTCTTC. Amino acids: CASRGIRTGWGNEQFF.

The chain joins TRBV27 to TRBJ1-2; tentative D call: TRBD1 (5 bases). Germline V lookup: CDR1 MNHEY, CDR2 SMNVEV (reference sequence). V dropped 2 bases and J dropped 5 bases, with 9 bases sitting between them. The CDR3 contains 13 residues. The CDR3 loop is CASSLDSSYGYTF. CDR3 DNA sequence: TGTGCCAGCAGTTTAGACAGTTCATATGGCTACACCTTC.

This chain links TRBV19 with TRBJ2-2, with 10 bases identical to TRBD1. The CDR3 length is 15 residues. Germline assignment: CDR1 LNHDA and CDR2 SQIVND (reference sequence). V dropped 6 bases and J dropped 8; count of bases not matched to a gene: 9. The CDR3 nucleotides read TGTGCCAGTAGGGCCGGGGACAGGGGTGCGGGGGAGCTGTTTTTT. Amino acid sequence: CASRAGDRGAGELFF.

This clone was detected only once. V gene TRBV6-8 combines with J gene TRBJ1-5; no clear D gene. Germline V CDR1 and CDR2: MNHGY, SAAAGT. Trimming cost V 9 bases and J 5 bases, with 20 bases left between them. The CDR3 contains 15 residues. CDR3 nucleotides: TGTGCCAGTCGCCCCCCACAGCCCACCGATCAGCCCCAGCATTTT. Translating it yields CASRPPQPTDQPQHF.

The chain is built from TRBV5-4 and TRBJ2-7; D is ambiguous. Germline V CDR1 and CDR2: SGHNT, YYREEE (reference sequence). Trimming removed 3 bases at V and 3 bases at J, with 4 bases between. CDR3 length: 11 amino acids. Here the CDR3 DNA reads TGTGCCAGCAGCTCTAACTACGAGCAGTACTTC. As protein: CASSSNYEQYF.

CDR3 sequence: CASSPLRGPYEQYF. The CDR3, as DNA: TGTGCCAGCAGCCCCCTCAGGGGGCCCTACGAGCAGTACTTC. The rearrangement joins TRBV2 to TRBJ2-7, with TRBD1 identical over 8 bases. Trimming took 6 bases from V and 2 from J; bases not matched to a gene: 6. CDR1 and CDR2 from the germline V gene are SNHLY and FYNNEI. The CDR3 totals 14 residues.

This sequence joins TRBV28 and TRBJ1-5; TRBD1 might be the D (6 bases). Trimming stripped 3 bases from V and 10 bases from J, with 16 bases between. Germline assignment: CDR1 MDHEN and CDR2 SYDVKM. The CDR3 runs to 14 residues. CDR3 amino acids: CASSFRHSGTPQHF. The CDR3 DNA reads TGTGCCAGCAGTTTCAGGCACTCCGGGACACCCCAGCATTTT.

The gene calls are TRBV7-6 and TRBJ1-3; D gene ambiguous. The CDR3 is 13 amino acids. The germline V gene has CDR1 SGHVS and CDR2 FNYEAQ. Deletions cut 5 bases from V and 10 bases from J, with 15 bases between. The CDR3 coding sequence is TGTGCCAGCAGCGTCGGGAAGGGAAGGACCATATATTTT. This gives the protein CASSVGKGRTIYF.

This clone was detected only once. V and J are TRBV7-9 and TRBJ2-5, with 7 bases aligning to TRBD1. The J call is uncertain, as TRBJ2-7 better fits the DNA end. Germline values: CDR1 SEHNR, CDR2 FQNEAQ (reference sequence). The CDR3 is made up of 15 amino acids. The CDR3 region has the DNA TGTGCCAGCGGGGATACAGGGGCATCAGATGGCGAGCAGTACTTC. It yields the protein CASGDTGASDGEQYF.